This entry lists 14 T cell receptor beta chains sequenced from one sample in a study of Graves' ophthalmopathy and Graves' hyperthyroidism. As the template, RNA transcripts were used to amplify TCR beta CDR3 regions. In the first round, RT-PCR was carried out with HTBI primers, and a multiplex PCR formed the second round. TCRdb redid the calling of the multiplex PCR reads with MiXCR, one entry per CDR3 protein. The sample records about 220,000 distinct CDR3 sequences, roughly 21% being singletons. The sequenced sample was peripheral blood. All receptors derive from a woman aged 50 to 60 with Graves' ophthalmopathy.

This chain uses TRBV11-2 with TRBJ2-2, with 7 bases that match TRBD1. CDR3 length: 17 amino acids. CDR1 and CDR2 (germline): SGHAT, FQNNGV. Trimming cost V 2 bases and J 6 bases; bases outside gene matches: 12. CDR3 region: CASSLSPDRARAGELFF. CDR3 coding DNA: TGTGCCAGCAGCTTAAGTCCAGACAGGGCAAGGGCCGGGGAGCTGTTTTTT. Looking up the rest from reference TRBV11-2 and TRBJ2-2 gives the full variable domain: EAGVAQSPRYKIIEKRQSVAFWCNPISGHATLYWYQQILGQGPKLLIQFQNNGVVDDSQLPKDRFSAERLKGVDSTLKIQPAKLEDSAVYLCASSLSPDRARAGELFFGEGSRLTVL.

This clonotype was counted many times. The chain couples TRBV20-1 to TRBJ2-7, with a weak D call TRBD1 (8 bases). The CDR3 spans 15 residues. V dropped 6 bases and J dropped 6 bases, with 24 bases sitting between them. Germline V gives CDR1 DFQATT, CDR2 SNEGSKA (reference sequence). CDR3 protein: CSAERTGWGGSEQYF. The CDR3 DNA is TGCAGTGCAGAAAGGACAGGGTGGGGGGGAAGCGAGCAGTACTTC.

This chain joins TRBV12-3 or TRBV12-4 and TRBJ2-4, with D possibly being TRBD2 (5 bases). V was shortened by 6 bases and J by 11 bases, with 14 bases between the two germline ends. The CDR3 loop spans 12 amino acids. In DNA form, the CDR3 reads TGTGCCAGCAGCAGCTTCGAGGGAGTTCAGTACTTC. Its translation is CASSSFEGVQYF.

This clonotype was detected many times. The V and J genes are TRBV2 and TRBJ2-5; D unresolved. The germline V gene has CDR1 SNHLY and CDR2 FYNNEI. CDR3 length: 12 residues. V lost 6 bases to trimming and J lost 4 bases, with 9 bases between them. Here the CDR3 reads CASRAERETQYF. In DNA form, the CDR3 reads TGTGCCAGCAGAGCAGAACGAGAGACCCAGTACTTC.

The V and J genes are TRBV4-1 and TRBJ1-1; D possibly corresponds to TRBD1 (6 bases). The germline V gene encodes CDR1 MGHRA and CDR2 YSYEKL. V was trimmed by 0 bases and J by 4 bases, leaving 9 bases between them. The CDR3 totals 14 residues. The CDR3 DNA follows: TGCGCCAGCAGCCAAGAAACAGGGTTCACTGAAGCTTTCTTT. Amino acids: CASSQETGFTEAFF.

This clonotype appeared a few times. Given a much more abundant clone one base away, this may be a read error. The V call is TRBV7-3, the J call TRBJ2-7; no firm D call. The CDR3 loop spans 15 amino acids. The germline V gene encodes CDR1 SGHTA and CDR2 FQGTGA. CDR3 residues: CASGFGQQISYEQYF. In DNA, the CDR3 is TGTGCCAGCGGCTTTGGGCAGCAAATCTCCTACGAGCAGTACTTC.

This clonotype was picked up many times. The V and J genes are TRBV10-3 and TRBJ1-2, with 10 positions matching TRBD1. The ends lost 3 bases at V and 0 bases at J; junction bases unmatched: 1. The CDR3 contains 15 residues. CDR1 ENHRY and CDR2 SYGVKD come from the germline V gene. This chain's CDR3 is CAISDGQGANYGYTF. In nucleotides, the CDR3 is TGTGCCATCAGTGATGGACAGGGGGCTAACTATGGCTACACCTTC.

In this sample, this clonotype turned up many times. The CDR3 DNA sequence: TGTGCCTGGAAGGGACAGGGGGTAGGTCACGAGCAGTACTTC. Translating gives CAWKGQGVGHEQYF. The chain couples TRBV30 to TRBJ2-7, with 11 bases fitting TRBD1. V was pared by 4 bases and J by 5 bases, with 7 bases of the junction left unmatched. CDR3 length: 14 residues. The V gene's germline CDR1 is GTSNPN and CDR2 SVGIG (reference sequence).

This clonotype was seen repeatedly, ten times or more. The genes are TRBV2 and TRBJ1-5; no firm D call. The germline V gene has CDR1 SNHLY and CDR2 FYNNEI. CDR3 length equals 16 residues. V was clipped by 2 bases and J by 2 bases, with 13 bases between them. The CDR3 spells CASSERPPSGNQPQHF. The CDR3 DNA follows: TGTGCCAGCAGTGAAAGGCCCCCGAGCGGCAATCAGCCCCAGCATTTT.

Comment on this clonotype: This clone may be a read error of a much larger clone one base away. The V and J genes are TRBV20-1 and TRBJ1-3; D is unclear. Germline CDR1 and CDR2: DFQATT and SNEGSKA (reference sequence). CDR3 length: 15 residues. Trimming removed 3 bases from V and 2 bases from J, with 14 bases in between. The CDR3: CSARGDPGAGNTIYF. CDR3 nucleotides: TGCAGTGCTAGGGGAGACCCAGGCGCTGGAAACACCATATATTTT.

The rearrangement joins TRBV5-1 to TRBJ1-5; no clear D. The CDR3 covers 15 residues. Germline loops: CDR1 SGHRS, CDR2 YFSETQ. Trimming shortened V by 0 bases and J by 1 base, and 8 bases separated the two germline ends. The chain's CDR3 is CASSLGTPSNQPQHF. CDR3 nucleotides: TGCGCCAGCAGCTTGGGGACCCCAAGCAATCAGCCCCAGCATTTT. The complete variable domain, with remaining parts taken from reference TRBV5-1 and TRBJ1-5, reads KAGVTQTPRYLIKTRGQQVTLSCSPISGHRSVSWYQQTPGQGLQFLFEYFSETQRNKGNFPGRFSGRQFSNSRSEMNVSTLELGDSALYLCASSLGTPSNQPQHFGDGTRLSIL.

There are many counts of this clonotype. J is TRBJ1-5 and V is TRBV6-1; no definite D call. There are 13 residues in the CDR3. Trimming took off 4 bases at V and 2 bases at J, with 6 bases between the two ends. Germline-derived CDR1 and CDR2 are MNHNS and SASEGT. The chain's CDR3 is CASSVEGNQPQHF. The CDR3 DNA sequence: TGTGCCAGCAGTGTGGAGGGCAATCAGCCCCAGCATTTT.

This clonotype was found a few times. Given the absence of the conserved phenylalanine or tryptophan at the CDR3 end, a read error is likely. Because the CDR3's place on the DNA is in doubt, the DNA is left out and the CDR3 is given as listed by TCRdb. This chain joins TRBV7-9 and TRBJ2-7; the table assigns TRBD2, which was not confirmed against the DNA. Germline values: CDR1 SEHNR, CDR2 FQNEAQ (reference sequence). The CDR3 comprises 8 residues, both ends counted. The CDR3: CASKPQAG.

The chain recombines TRBV30 with TRBJ1-6; D is undetermined. V lost 5 bases and J lost 0, with 11 bases in between. Germline V gives CDR1 GTSNPN, CDR2 SVGIG (reference sequence). The CDR3 covers 15 residues. In DNA, the CDR3 is TGTGCCTGGGCGGACGAGGTCTCCTATAATTCACCCCTCCACTTT. Protein product: CAWADEVSYNSPLHF.